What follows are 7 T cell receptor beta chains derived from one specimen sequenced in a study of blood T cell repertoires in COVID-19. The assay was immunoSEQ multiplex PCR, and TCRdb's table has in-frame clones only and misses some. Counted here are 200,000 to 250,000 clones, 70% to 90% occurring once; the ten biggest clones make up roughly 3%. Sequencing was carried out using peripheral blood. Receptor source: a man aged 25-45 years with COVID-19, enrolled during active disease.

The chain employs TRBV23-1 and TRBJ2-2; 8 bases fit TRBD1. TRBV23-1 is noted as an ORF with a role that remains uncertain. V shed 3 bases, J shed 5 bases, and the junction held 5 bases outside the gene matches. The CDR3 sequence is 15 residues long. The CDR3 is CASSHSRQGTGELFF. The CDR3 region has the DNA TGCGCCAGCAGTCATAGTCGACAGGGGACCGGGGAGCTGTTTTTT.

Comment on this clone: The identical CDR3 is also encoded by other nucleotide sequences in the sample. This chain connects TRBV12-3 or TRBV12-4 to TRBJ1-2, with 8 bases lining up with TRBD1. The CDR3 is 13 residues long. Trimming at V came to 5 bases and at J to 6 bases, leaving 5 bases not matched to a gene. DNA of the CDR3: TGTGCCAGCAGTCTCAGACAGGGGAATGGCTACACCTTC. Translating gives CASSLRQGNGYTF.

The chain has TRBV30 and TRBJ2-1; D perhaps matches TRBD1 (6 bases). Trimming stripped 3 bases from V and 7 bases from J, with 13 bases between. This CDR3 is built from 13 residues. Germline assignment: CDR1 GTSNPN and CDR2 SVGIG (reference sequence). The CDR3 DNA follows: TGTGCCTGGAGCGAACAGGGCCCTAATGAGCAGTTCTTC. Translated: CAWSEQGPNEQFF.

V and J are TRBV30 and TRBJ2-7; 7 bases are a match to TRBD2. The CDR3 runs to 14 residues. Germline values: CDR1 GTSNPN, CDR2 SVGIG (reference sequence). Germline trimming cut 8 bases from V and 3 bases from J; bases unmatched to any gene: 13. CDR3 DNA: TGTGCCGTAAGCGGGGCGAGTAGAAACTACGAGCAGTACTTC. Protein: CAVSGASRNYEQYF. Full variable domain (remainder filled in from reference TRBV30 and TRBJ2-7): SQTIHQWPATLVQPVGSPLSLECTVEGTSNPNLYWYRQAAGRGLQLLFYSVGIGQISSEVPQNLSASRPQDRQFILSSKKLLLSDSGFYLCAVSGASRNYEQYFGPGTRLTVT.

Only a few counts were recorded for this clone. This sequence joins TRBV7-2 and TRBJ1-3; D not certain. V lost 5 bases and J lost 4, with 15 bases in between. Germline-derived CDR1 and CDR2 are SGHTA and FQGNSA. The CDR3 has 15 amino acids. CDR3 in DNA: TGTGCCAGCAGCCGGGATGGGGTTCTAGGAAACACCATATATTTT. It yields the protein CASSRDGVLGNTIYF.

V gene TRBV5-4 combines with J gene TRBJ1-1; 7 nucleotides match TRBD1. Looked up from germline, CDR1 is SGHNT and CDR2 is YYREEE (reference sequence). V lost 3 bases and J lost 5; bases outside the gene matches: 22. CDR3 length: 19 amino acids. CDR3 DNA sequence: TGTGCCAGCAGCTCATTAAGGACAGGCTCCATAGGAAGGGGGACTGAAGCTTTCTTT. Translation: CASSSLRTGSIGRGTEAFF.

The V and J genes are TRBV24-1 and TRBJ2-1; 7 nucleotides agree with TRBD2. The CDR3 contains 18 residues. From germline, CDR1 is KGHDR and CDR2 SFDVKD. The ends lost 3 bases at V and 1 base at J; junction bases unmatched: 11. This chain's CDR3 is CATSDPRRLAGSYNEQFF. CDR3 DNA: TGTGCCACCAGTGATCCCAGAAGACTAGCCGGGTCCTACAATGAGCAGTTCTTC.